This entry lists 2 T cell receptor beta chains sequenced from one sample in a study of cytomegalovirus exposure and HLA in healthy donors. PCR was performed using 60 Vbeta and 13 Jbeta primers. Method: immunoSEQ multiplex PCR; TCRdb's copy keeps in-frame clones and lacks some. In the table there are under 200,000 clones, 80% to 85% of which are singletons. The material sequenced was PBMCs. The receptors stem from a male donor in good health and CMV-seropositive.

This chain connects TRBV29-1 to TRBJ1-4, with a tentative D call TRBD1 (5 bases). This CDR3 is built from 14 residues. Trimming stripped 6 bases from V and 5 bases from J, with 16 bases between. Germline V gives CDR1 SQVTM, CDR2 ANQGSEA. The CDR3 here is CSVSRGLTNEKLFF. CDR3 bases: TGCAGCGTCTCGAGGGGACTTACGAATGAAAAACTGTTTTTT.

The J gene is TRBJ1-6, the V gene TRBV7-9; 7 bases are shared with TRBD1. Per germline, CDR1 SEHNR and CDR2 FQNEAQ (reference sequence). The CDR3 consists of 15 residues. V lost 1 base and J lost 10; bases outside the gene matches: 7. For the CDR3, the DNA is TGTGCCAGCAGCTTAGGGGGACAGTCAGGCTCACCCCTCCACTTT. This encodes CASSLGGQSGSPLHF.